The source of this T cell receptor beta chain is a study of response to subunit inactivated influenza vaccine. This CDR3 has 15 amino acids. Germline V gives CDR1 LGHNA, CDR2 YSLEER. V shed 0 bases and J shed 0 bases, with 7 bases lying between them. Each CDR3 protein gets one entry after TCRdb re-called the RT-PCR reads with MiXCR. In the table there are 170,000 or so distinct CDR3 sequences, around 10% of which are singletons. This clonotype was recorded a few times. The sequence came from a man between 50 and 69 years old who received an inactivated influenza vaccine. This chain uses TRBV4-3 with TRBJ2-3; D is undetermined. The source was CD8+ T cells sorted from PBMCs, collected less than 30 months after vaccination. The CDR3 region is CASSQDPKSTDTQYF. The CDR3 DNA follows: TGCGCCAGCAGCCAAGATCCGAAGAGCACAGATACGCAGTATTTT.